The sequence of this T cell receptor beta chain was determined in a study of cytomegalovirus exposure and HLA in healthy donors. On this clone: The antigen remains unidentified.

General study findings and limits: In an earlier analysis, about 87% or about 30%: the productive usage of most TCR beta V segments. TCR beta sequences reportedly predicted most subjects' HLA-A and HLA-B alleles accurately.

The study ran its PCR with 60 Vbeta and 13 Jbeta primers. The method was immunoSEQ multiplex PCR; TCRdb's version includes in-frame clones alone and lacks a portion of them. In the table there are some 160,000 clones, approximately 80% of which are singletons. From germline, CDR1 is MNHEY and CDR2 SMNVEV (reference sequence). The V and J ends lost 4 bases and 0 bases, in that order; junction bases with no gene match: 13. There are 19 residues in the CDR3. V and J are TRBV27 and TRBJ1-5, with TRBD1 matching over 9 bases. The sequence derives from a woman under 30 in good health and CMV-seronegative. Sequencing was performed on PBMCs. The CDR3 nucleotides read TGTGCCAGCAGTTCCCAGGCGGGACAGGGCTCTTATAGCAATCAGCCCCAGCATTTT. This encodes CASSSQAGQGSYSNQPQHF.